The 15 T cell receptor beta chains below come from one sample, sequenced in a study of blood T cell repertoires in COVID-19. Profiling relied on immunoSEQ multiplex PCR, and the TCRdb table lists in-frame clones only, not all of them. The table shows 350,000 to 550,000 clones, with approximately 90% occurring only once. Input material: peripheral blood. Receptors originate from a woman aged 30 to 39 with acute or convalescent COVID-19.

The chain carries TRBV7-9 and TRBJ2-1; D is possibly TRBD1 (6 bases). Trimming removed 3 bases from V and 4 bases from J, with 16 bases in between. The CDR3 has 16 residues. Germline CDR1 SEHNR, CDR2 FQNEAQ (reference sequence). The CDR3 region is CASSLPRGADYNEQFF. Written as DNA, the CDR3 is TGTGCCAGCAGCTTGCCCAGGGGCGCCGATTACAATGAGCAGTTCTTC.

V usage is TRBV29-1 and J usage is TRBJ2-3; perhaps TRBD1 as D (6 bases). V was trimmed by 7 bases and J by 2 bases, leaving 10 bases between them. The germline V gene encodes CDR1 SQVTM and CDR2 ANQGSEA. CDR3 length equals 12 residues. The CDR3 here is CSGRTDTDTQYF. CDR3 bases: TGCAGCGGCAGGACAGACACAGATACGCAGTATTTT.

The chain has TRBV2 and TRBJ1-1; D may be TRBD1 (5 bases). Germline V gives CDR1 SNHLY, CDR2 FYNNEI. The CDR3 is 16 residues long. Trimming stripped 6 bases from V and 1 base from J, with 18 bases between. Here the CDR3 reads CASSNRGATKNTEAFF. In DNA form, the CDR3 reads TGTGCCAGCAGCAATAGGGGTGCTACAAAGAACACTGAAGCTTTCTTT.

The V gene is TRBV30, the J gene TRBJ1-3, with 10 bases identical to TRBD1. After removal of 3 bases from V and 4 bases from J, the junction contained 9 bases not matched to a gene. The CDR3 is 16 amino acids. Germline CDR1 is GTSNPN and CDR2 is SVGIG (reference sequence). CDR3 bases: TGTGCCTGGAGCGGCCCGGGACAGGGGCTCGGAAACACCATATATTTT. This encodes CAWSGPGQGLGNTIYF. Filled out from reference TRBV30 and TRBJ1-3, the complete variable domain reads SQTIHQWPATLVQPVGSPLSLECTVEGTSNPNLYWYRQAAGRGLQLLFYSVGIGQISSEVPQNLSASRPQDRQFILSSKKLLLSDSGFYLCAWSGPGQGLGNTIYFGEGSWLTVV.

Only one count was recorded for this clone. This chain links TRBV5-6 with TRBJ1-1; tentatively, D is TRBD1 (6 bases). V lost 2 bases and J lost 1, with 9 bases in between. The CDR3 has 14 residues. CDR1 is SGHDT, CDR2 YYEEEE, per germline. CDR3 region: CASSFGQKNTEAFF. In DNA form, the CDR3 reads TGTGCCAGCAGCTTTGGACAGAAGAACACTGAAGCTTTCTTT. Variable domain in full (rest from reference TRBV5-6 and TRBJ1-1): DAGVTQSPTHLIKTRGQQVTLRCSPKSGHDTVSWYQQALGQGPQFIFQYYEEEERQRGNFPDRFSGHQFPNYSSELNVNALLLGDSALYLCASSFGQKNTEAFFGQGTRLTVV.

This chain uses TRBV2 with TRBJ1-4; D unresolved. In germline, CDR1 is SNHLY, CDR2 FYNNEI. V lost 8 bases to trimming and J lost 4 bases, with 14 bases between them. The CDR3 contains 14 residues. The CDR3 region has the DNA TGTGCCAGCCGCCGGGTTATACATAATGAAAAACTGTTTTTT. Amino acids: CASRRVIHNEKLFF.

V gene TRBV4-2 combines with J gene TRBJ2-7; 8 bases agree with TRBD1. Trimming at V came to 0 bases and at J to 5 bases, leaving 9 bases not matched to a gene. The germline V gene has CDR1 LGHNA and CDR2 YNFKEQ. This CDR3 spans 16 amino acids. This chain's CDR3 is CASSQEARRGPNEQYF. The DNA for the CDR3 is TGTGCCAGCAGCCAAGAGGCGCGCAGGGGGCCAAACGAGCAGTACTTC.

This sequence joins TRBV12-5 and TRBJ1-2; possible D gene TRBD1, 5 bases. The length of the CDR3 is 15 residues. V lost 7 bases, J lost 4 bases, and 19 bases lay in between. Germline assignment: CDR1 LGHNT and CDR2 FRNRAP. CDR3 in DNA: TGTGCTAGTGAGATTTGGGGCCCGACGGGCTATGGCTACACCTTC. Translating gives CASEIWGPTGYGYTF.

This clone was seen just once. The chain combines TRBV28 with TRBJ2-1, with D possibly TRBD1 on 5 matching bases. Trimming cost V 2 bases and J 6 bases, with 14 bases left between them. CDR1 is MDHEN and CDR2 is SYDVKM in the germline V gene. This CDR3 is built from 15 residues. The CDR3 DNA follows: TGTGCCAGCAGTTTAGACACCCGTCAGGGCAATGAGCAGTTCTTC. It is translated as CASSLDTRQGNEQFF.

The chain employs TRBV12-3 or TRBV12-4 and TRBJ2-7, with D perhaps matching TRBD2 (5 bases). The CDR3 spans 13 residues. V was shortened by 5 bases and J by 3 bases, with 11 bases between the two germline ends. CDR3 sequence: CASSPGLSYEQYF. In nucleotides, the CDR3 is TGTGCCAGCAGTCCAGGACTGAGCTACGAGCAGTACTTC.

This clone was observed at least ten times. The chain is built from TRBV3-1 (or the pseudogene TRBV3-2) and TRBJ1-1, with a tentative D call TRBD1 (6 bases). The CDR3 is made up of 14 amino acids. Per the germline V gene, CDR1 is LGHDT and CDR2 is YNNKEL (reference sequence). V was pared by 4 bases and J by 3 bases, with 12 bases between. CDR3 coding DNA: TGTGCCAGCAGCCCCGAACAGGGACACACTGAAGCTTTCTTT. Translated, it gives CASSPEQGHTEAFF.

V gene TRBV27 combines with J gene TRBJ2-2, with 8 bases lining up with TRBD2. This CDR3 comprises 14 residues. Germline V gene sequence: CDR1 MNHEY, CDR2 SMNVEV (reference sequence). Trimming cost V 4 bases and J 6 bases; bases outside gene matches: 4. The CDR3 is CASSSKAGAGELFF. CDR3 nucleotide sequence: TGTGCCAGCAGTTCAAAAGCGGGGGCCGGGGAGCTGTTTTTT.

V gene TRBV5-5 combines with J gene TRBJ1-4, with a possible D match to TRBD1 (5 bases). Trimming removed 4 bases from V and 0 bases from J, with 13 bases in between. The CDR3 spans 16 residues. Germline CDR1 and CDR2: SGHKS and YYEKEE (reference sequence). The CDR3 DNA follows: TGTGCCAGCAGCCCCATGTCGGGGGCAACTAATGAAAAACTGTTTTTT. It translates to CASSPMSGATNEKLFF.

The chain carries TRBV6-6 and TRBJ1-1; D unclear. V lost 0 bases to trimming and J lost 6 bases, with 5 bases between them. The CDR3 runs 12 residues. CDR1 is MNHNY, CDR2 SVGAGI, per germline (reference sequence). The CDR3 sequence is CASSYSGAEAFF. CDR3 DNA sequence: TGTGCCAGCAGTTACTCGGGAGCTGAAGCTTTCTTT.

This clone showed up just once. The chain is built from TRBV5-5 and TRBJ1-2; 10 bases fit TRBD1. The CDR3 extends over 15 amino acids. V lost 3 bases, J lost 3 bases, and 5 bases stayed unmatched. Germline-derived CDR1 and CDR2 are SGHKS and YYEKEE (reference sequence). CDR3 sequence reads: CASSWTGTGDYGYTF. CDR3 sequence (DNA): TGTGCCAGCAGCTGGACCGGGACAGGGGACTATGGCTACACCTTC.